These 13 T cell receptor beta chains originate from one sample sequenced in a study of T cell responses to AZD1222 COVID-19 vaccine. Libraries were prepared by immunoSEQ multiplex PCR; TCRdb keeps only in-frame clonotypes and omits some of them. Seen here are 150,000 to 200,000 clones, about nine tenths observed once, and the top ten hold 1% to 1.5%. The material sequenced was peripheral blood, taken 28 days after the second AZD1222 dose. Source of these receptors: an adult who received the AZD1222 COVID-19 vaccine.

The chain has TRBV5-4 and TRBJ2-7; 9 nucleotides match TRBD1. This CDR3 is built from 16 residues. Trimming took 0 bases from V and 6 from J; bases not matched to a gene: 10. Germline CDR1 SGHNT, CDR2 YYREEE (reference sequence). CDR3 DNA sequence: TGTGCCAGCAGCTTGGCCACGGGGACAGGGATTCGCGAGCAGTACTTC. This translates into CASSLATGTGIREQYF.

About this clone: This sample also contains other DNA sequences that code for the same CDR3. This chain joins TRBV9 and TRBJ1-1; no definite D call. Germline V gene lookup returns CDR1 SGDLS and CDR2 YYNGEE. The CDR3 is 14 residues long. The V gene lost 0 bases and the J gene lost 0 bases, with 6 bases spanning the gap. The chain's CDR3 is CASSVGHLNTEAFF. The CDR3 DNA sequence: TGTGCCAGCAGCGTAGGACATCTGAACACTGAAGCTTTCTTT.

The chain joins TRBV3-1 (or the pseudogene TRBV3-2) to TRBJ2-1, with D perhaps matching TRBD2 (5 bases). Per the germline V gene, CDR1 is LGHDT and CDR2 is YNNKEL (reference sequence). V gave up 0 bases and J gave up 6 bases, with 15 bases separating them. This CDR3 has 16 residues. CDR3 loop: CASSQETRSGGNEQFF. The CDR3 DNA reads TGTGCCAGCAGCCAAGAAACCCGATCAGGAGGCAATGAGCAGTTCTTC.

The V call is TRBV6-5, the J call TRBJ1-1; D unclear. Trimming took off 2 bases at V and 6 bases at J, with 16 bases between the two ends. This CDR3 has 15 residues. CDR1 MNHEY and CDR2 SVGAGI come from the germline V gene. CDR3 loop: CASSYRAGPGPEAFF. CDR3 nucleotide sequence: TGTGCCAGCAGTTACCGGGCCGGCCCAGGCCCTGAAGCTTTCTTT.

The V and J genes are TRBV9 and TRBJ2-4; D is possibly TRBD2 (6 bases). Germline CDR1 is SGDLS and CDR2 is YYNGEE. V was pared by 3 bases and J by 11 bases, with 15 bases between. This CDR3 has 13 amino acids. DNA of the CDR3: TGTGCCAGCAGCGAAGAGGCGGGGATTTTTCAGTACTTC. Its protein product is CASSEEAGIFQYF.

The genes are TRBV29-1 and TRBJ2-5, with 7 bases lining up with TRBD1. V shed 6 bases, J shed 5 bases, and the junction held 6 bases outside the gene matches. This CDR3 is built from 12 residues. Germline V CDR1 and CDR2: SQVTM, ANQGSEA. DNA of the CDR3: TGCAGCGTCCGAGGGGGCGGGGAGACCCAGTACTTC. Amino acid sequence: CSVRGGGETQYF.

This clone has just a few counts. The rearrangement uses TRBV2 and TRBJ1-5; no clear D. From germline, CDR1 is SNHLY and CDR2 FYNNEI. V dropped 3 bases and J dropped 4 bases, with 10 bases sitting between them. CDR3 length equals 14 residues. The CDR3 here is CASSDDGRNQPQHF. CDR3 in DNA: TGTGCCAGCAGTGACGATGGGCGGAATCAGCCCCAGCATTTT.

The V and J genes are TRBV28 and TRBJ2-4, with TRBD1 identical over 9 bases. Germline CDR1 is MDHEN and CDR2 is SYDVKM. Losses at the gene ends were 4 bases for V and 11 bases for J; bases not matched to a gene: 9. The CDR3 covers 14 residues. CDR3 residues: CASSSGQGPIVQYF. The CDR3 nucleotides read TGTGCCAGCAGTTCGGGACAGGGTCCTATAGTTCAGTACTTC.

The chain couples TRBV3-1 (or the pseudogene TRBV3-2) to TRBJ2-1; the D is unclear. The length of the CDR3 is 17 residues. Germline assignment: CDR1 LGHDT and CDR2 YNNKEL (reference sequence). The V gene lost 0 bases and the J gene lost 3 bases, with 15 bases spanning the gap. The CDR3 is CASSQDLSRKSYNEQFF. As DNA, the CDR3 is TGTGCCAGCAGCCAAGATTTATCTAGGAAAAGCTACAATGAGCAGTTCTTC.

The J gene is TRBJ1-5, the V gene TRBV18, with D perhaps TRBD1 (5 bases). CDR1 is KGHSH and CDR2 is LQKENI in the germline V gene. This CDR3 has 12 amino acids. Trimming pared 2 bases from V and 9 bases from J, leaving 8 bases between. The DNA for the CDR3 is TGTGCCAGCTCACCAGACCAGGGGCCCCAGCATTTT. This translates into CASSPDQGPQHF.

The gene calls are TRBV2 and TRBJ1-5, with D unclear. V shed 0 bases and J shed 9 bases, with 12 bases lying between them. The germline CDR1 and CDR2 sequences are SNHLY and FYNNEI. This CDR3 is built from 14 residues. The CDR3 DNA follows: TGTGCCAGCAGTGAAGCTGGCCCAGACGGGCCCCAGCATTTT. Amino acids: CASSEAGPDGPQHF.

This chain joins TRBV5-1 and TRBJ2-5; 11 nucleotides line up with TRBD2. Looked up from germline, CDR1 is SGHRS and CDR2 is YFSETQ. After removal of 0 bases from V and 4 bases from J, the junction contained 5 bases not matched to a gene. This CDR3 is 16 amino acids long. CDR3 protein: CASSLGLAGIIETQYF. The CDR3, as DNA: TGCGCCAGCAGCTTGGGACTAGCGGGGATCATAGAGACCCAGTACTTC.

J is TRBJ1-4 and V is TRBV2, with a possible D match to TRBD1 (6 bases). The germline V gene has CDR1 SNHLY and CDR2 FYNNEI. This CDR3 is built from 15 residues. The V end lost 4 bases, the J end lost 2 bases, and 11 bases lay between the germline ends. Here the CDR3 reads CASSAPGATNEKLFF. CDR3 nucleotide sequence: TGTGCCAGCAGTGCCCCGGGGGCGACTAATGAAAAACTGTTTTTT.